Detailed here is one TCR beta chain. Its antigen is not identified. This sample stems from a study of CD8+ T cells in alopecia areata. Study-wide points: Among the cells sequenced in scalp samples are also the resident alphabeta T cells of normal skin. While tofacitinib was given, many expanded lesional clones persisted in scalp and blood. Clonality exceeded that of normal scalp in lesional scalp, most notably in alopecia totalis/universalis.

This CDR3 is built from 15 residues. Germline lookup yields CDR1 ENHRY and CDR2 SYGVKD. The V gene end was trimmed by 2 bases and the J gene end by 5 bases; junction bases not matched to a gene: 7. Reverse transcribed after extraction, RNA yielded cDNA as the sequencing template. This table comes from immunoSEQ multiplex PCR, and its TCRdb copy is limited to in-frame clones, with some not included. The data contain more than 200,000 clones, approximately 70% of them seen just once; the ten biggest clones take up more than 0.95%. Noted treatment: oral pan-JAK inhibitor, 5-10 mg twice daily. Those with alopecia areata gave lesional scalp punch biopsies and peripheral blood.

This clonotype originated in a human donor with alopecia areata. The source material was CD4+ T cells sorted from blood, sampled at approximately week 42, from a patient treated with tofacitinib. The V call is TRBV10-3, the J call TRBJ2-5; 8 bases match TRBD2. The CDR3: CAISELLAGTETQYF. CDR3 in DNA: TGTGCCATCAGTGAGCTGTTAGCGGGGACGGAGACCCAGTACTTC.